The 9 T cell receptor beta chains listed next were all sequenced from one sample in a study of T cell changes during pregnancy in multiple sclerosis. The assay was immunoSEQ multiplex PCR, and TCRdb's table has in-frame clones only and misses some. The sample consists of over 60,000 clones, roughly 91% of them appearing once. The input for sequencing was peripheral blood, taken in the third trimester of pregnancy. The receptors were sampled from a female donor in good health, enrolled as a control in a pregnancy study.

The chain is built from TRBV4-1 and TRBJ2-1; 10 bases match TRBD2. The CDR3 has 17 residues. Per the germline V gene, CDR1 is MGHRA and CDR2 is YSYEKL. Trimming took 3 bases from V and 1 from J; bases not matched to a gene: 6. CDR3 nucleotide sequence: TGCGCCAGCAGCCAGGGGGGACTAGCGCGTTCCTACAATGAGCAGTTCTTC. Protein product: CASSQGGLARSYNEQFF.

This clone was observed a single time. The chain uses TRBV6-1 and TRBJ2-7; TRBD1 is a possible D gene (7 bases). Germline V gene sequence: CDR1 MNHNS, CDR2 SASEGT. V dropped 4 bases and J dropped 6 bases, with 13 bases sitting between them. This CDR3 comprises 13 residues. DNA for the CDR3: TGTGCCAGCAGTGCGCAGGGGGGTCTCGAGCAGTACTTC. This codes for CASSAQGGLEQYF.

This sequence joins TRBV6-1 and TRBJ1-2; TRBD1 matches at 7 bases. The junction had 5 bases not matched to a gene; V was cut back by 1 base and J by 6 bases. From germline, CDR1 is MNHNS and CDR2 SASEGT. The CDR3 extends over 14 amino acids. The chain's CDR3 is CASSEVLTGNGYTF. The CDR3 DNA follows: TGTGCCAGCAGTGAAGTCCTGACAGGGAATGGCTACACCTTC.

The chain uses TRBV6-5 and TRBJ1-1, with D perhaps matching TRBD1 (6 bases). CDR3 length: 16 residues. V was shortened by 4 bases and J by 3 bases, with 18 bases between the two germline ends. Per the germline V gene, CDR1 is MNHEY and CDR2 is SVGAGI. The CDR3 sequence: CASSSPWTARDTEAFF. The DNA of the CDR3 is TGTGCCAGCAGTTCCCCCTGGACAGCCAGAGACACTGAAGCTTTCTTT.

This clone was seen once. The chain has TRBV19 and TRBJ2-1, with D possibly TRBD2 on 5 matching bases. Trimming left V 6 bases short and J 8 bases short, with 14 bases between. The V gene's germline CDR1 is LNHDA and CDR2 SQIVND (reference sequence). The CDR3 sequence is 13 residues long. CDR3 sequence (DNA): TGTGCCAGTAGAGCAACTAGTTTGGATGAGCAGTTCTTC. It yields the protein CASRATSLDEQFF.

Here the CDR3 reads CASSAPDRGQFGAFF. CDR3 DNA sequence: TGTGCCAGCAGTGCACCGGACAGGGGGCAATTCGGAGCTTTCTTT. The chain carries TRBV6-1 and TRBJ1-1; 11 bases match TRBD1. CDR3 size: 15 residues. V lost 4 bases to trimming and J lost 10 bases; unmatched junction nucleotides: 11. Germline lookup yields CDR1 MNHNS and CDR2 SASEGT.

The J gene is TRBJ2-3, the V gene TRBV7-9; the D gene is possibly TRBD2 (7 bases). The CDR3 sequence is 16 residues long. V was shortened by 2 bases and J by 5 bases, with 17 bases between the two germline ends. Germline lookup yields CDR1 SEHNR and CDR2 FQNEAQ (reference sequence). The CDR3 loop is CASSLKIGGLGDTQYF. As DNA, the CDR3 is TGTGCCAGCAGCTTAAAGATCGGGGGGCTAGGAGATACGCAGTATTTT.

This chain connects TRBV18 to TRBJ2-3; no clear D. V was clipped by 6 bases and J by 0 bases, with 4 bases between them. The length of the CDR3 is 12 residues. The V gene's germline CDR1 is KGHSH and CDR2 LQKENI. CDR3 in DNA: TGTGCCAGCTCTAGAAGCACAGATACGCAGTATTTT. Its protein product is CASSRSTDTQYF.

In its sample, this clone was seen a few times. V is TRBV7-7 and J is TRBJ2-3; D uncertain. The CDR3 sequence is 13 residues long. CDR1 is SSHAT, CDR2 FNYEAQ, per germline (reference sequence). The V gene lost 8 bases and the J gene lost 1 base, with 10 bases spanning the gap. CDR3 residues: CASAAERTDTQYF. The CDR3, as DNA: TGTGCCAGCGCCGCCGAGCGCACAGATACGCAGTATTTT. The full variable domain, in which reference TRBV7-7 and TRBJ2-3 provide the parts outside the CDR3, is GAGVSQSPRYKVTKRGQDVTLRCDPISSHATLYWYQQALGQGPEFLTYFNYEAQPDKSGLPSDRFSAERPEGSISTLTIQRTEQRDSAMYRCASAAERTDTQYFGPGTRLTVL.